The 7 T cell receptor beta chains below come from one sample, sequenced in a study of blood T cell repertoires in COVID-19. Only in-frame clones appear in the TCRdb table, and some are missing; sequencing was by immunoSEQ multiplex PCR. The sample has 250,000 or so clones, 70% to 90% seen once. The sequenced material came from peripheral blood. The receptor set was obtained from a man under 40 with COVID-19, enrolled during active disease.

The chain is built from TRBV7-3 and TRBJ2-3; 10 bases line up with TRBD2. The germline V gene encodes CDR1 SGHTA and CDR2 FQGTGA. There are 15 residues in the CDR3. The V and J ends lost 4 bases and 2 bases, in that order; junction bases with no gene match: 3. The CDR3 reads CASSSAGGNTDTQYF. DNA of the CDR3: TGTGCCAGCAGCTCAGCGGGGGGGAACACAGATACGCAGTATTTT.

V is TRBV12-5 and J is TRBJ2-6; D is unclear. With 7 bases removed from V and 13 bases from J, the gap between germline ends came to 14 bases. Germline-derived CDR1 and CDR2 are LGHNT and FRNRAP. The CDR3 has 12 amino acids. The CDR3 loop is CASDTTELVLTF. The CDR3 DNA is TGTGCTAGTGACACTACCGAGTTAGTCCTGACTTTC.

V usage is TRBV2 and J usage is TRBJ1-1, with 7 bases aligning to TRBD1. V lost 5 bases, J lost 5 bases, and 2 bases stayed unmatched. There are 12 residues in the CDR3. Germline CDR1 is SNHLY and CDR2 is FYNNEI. CDR3 region: CASSSTGTEAFF. The DNA of the CDR3 is TGTGCCAGCAGTTCGACAGGGACTGAAGCTTTCTTT.

The J gene is TRBJ2-7, the V gene TRBV14; TRBD1 agrees at 9 bases. The CDR3 length is 16 residues. Trimming took 1 base from V and 3 from J; bases not matched to a gene: 7. Germline V gene lookup returns CDR1 SGHDN and CDR2 FVKESK. CDR3 DNA sequence: TGTGCCAGCAGCCAAGGGGACAGGGAAATGCTCTACGAGCAGTACTTC. Protein product: CASSQGDREMLYEQYF.

V usage is TRBV7-9 and J usage is TRBJ1-1; a weak D match, TRBD1 (5 bases). The CDR3 sequence is 14 residues long. Trimming cost V 5 bases and J 4 bases, with 14 bases left between them. Germline loops: CDR1 SEHNR, CDR2 FQNEAQ (reference sequence). As DNA, the CDR3 is TGTGCCAGCAGCGACTGGGGGGAAGTCACTGAAGCTTTCTTT. It encodes CASSDWGEVTEAFF.

This rearrangement joins TRBV19 to TRBJ2-2; unclear D gene. The germline V gene encodes CDR1 LNHDA and CDR2 SQIVND (reference sequence). The CDR3 loop spans 13 amino acids. V lost 2 bases and J lost 6, with 7 bases in between. CDR3 in DNA: TGTGCCAGTAGTATACAACACCCCGGGGAGCTGTTTTTT. Translation: CASSIQHPGELFF.

This sequence joins TRBV11-1 and TRBJ1-3; 7 bases agree with TRBD1. Germline trimming cut 5 bases from V and 2 bases from J; bases unmatched to any gene: 9. CDR3 length: 16 amino acids. The germline CDR1 and CDR2 sequences are SGHAT and FQDESV (reference sequence). CDR3 nucleotide sequence: TGTGCCAGCAGCCTCCACAGGGGAAGGCCTGGAAACACCATATATTTT. Residues: CASSLHRGRPGNTIYF.